This is a list of T cell receptor beta chains from one sample in a study of Graves' ophthalmopathy and Graves' hyperthyroidism. TCRdb called the multiplex PCR reads again in MiXCR, with one record for every CDR3 protein. The sample lists over a million distinct CDR3 sequences, roughly two fifths occurring once. The sequencing sample was made of peripheral blood or thyroid tissue (not recorded which). The receptor source for this set is an adult man with Graves' hyperthyroidism. Both conserved end residues are part of each CDR3. The order of the fields is clone size, J gene, V gene, D gene, CDR3 protein, CDR3 DNA. D genes are given only for firm matches. Clone size is stated in some rows and not others, as once, few, many or a class when expanded.

abundance: many
j_gene: TRBJ2-2
v_gene: TRBV20-1
d_gene: TRBD2
CDR3aa: CSAKGLAGGPYTGELFF
CDR3nt: TGCAGTGCTAAGGGACTAGCGGGAGGGCCTTACACCGGGGAGCTGTTTTTT

abundance: many
j_gene: TRBJ1-1
v_gene: TRBV4-2
d_gene: .
CDR3aa: CASSQEENMNTEAFF
CDR3nt: TGTGCCAGCAGCCAAGAGGAAAACATGAACACTGAAGCTTTCTTT

abundance: .
j_gene: TRBJ1-1
v_gene: TRBV15
d_gene: TRBD1
CDR3aa: CSTGTGGMNTEAFF
CDR3nt: TGTTCCACCGGGACAGGAGGAATGAACACTGAAGCTTTCTTT

abundance: many
j_gene: TRBJ1-2
v_gene: TRBV5-8
d_gene: .
CDR3aa: CASSRGPLSRNYGYTF
CDR3nt: TGTGCCAGCAGCCGCGGACCCCTCTCTAGGAACTATGGCTACACCTTC

abundance: many
j_gene: TRBJ1-2
v_gene: TRBV13
d_gene: .
CDR3aa: CASSSRAVSADGYTF
CDR3nt: TGTGCCAGCAGCTCGAGGGCGGTCTCCGCCGATGGCTACACCTTC

abundance: many
j_gene: TRBJ1-1
v_gene: TRBV7-3
d_gene: .
CDR3aa: CASSLGSASTEAFF
CDR3nt: TGTGCCAGCAGCTTAGGTTCAGCGAGCACTGAAGCTTTCTTT

abundance: once
j_gene: TRBJ1-5
v_gene: TRBV11-1
d_gene: TRBD1
CDR3aa: CASSLVGGQGTDQPQHF
CDR3nt: TGTGCCAGCAGCTTAGTCGGGGGACAGGGGACCGATCAGCCCCAGCATTTT

abundance: many
j_gene: TRBJ1-5
v_gene: TRBV7-2
d_gene: .
CDR3aa: CASSPDGWGRQPQHF
CDR3nt: TGTGCCAGCAGCCCAGACGGATGGGGACGCCAGCCCCAGCATTTT

abundance: many
j_gene: TRBJ2-7
v_gene: TRBV20-1
d_gene: TRBD2
CDR3aa: CSAGTSGIGEQYF
CDR3nt: TGCAGTGCTGGGACTAGCGGGATTGGCGAGCAGTACTTC

abundance: .
j_gene: TRBJ2-5
v_gene: TRBV11-2
d_gene: .
CDR3aa: CASNRGMEETQYF
CDR3nt: TGTGCCAGCAATAGGGGAATGGAGGAGACCCAGTACTTC